The 15 T cell receptor beta chains below come from one sample, sequenced in a study of CD8 T cells in Susac syndrome. RNA amounts of roughly 0.5 to 1 ug underwent reverse transcription with random hexamers. In TCRdb, the immunoSEQ multiplex PCR reads were re-called with MiXCR into one record per CDR3 protein. Of around 200,000 distinct CDR3 sequences detected, 85% to 95% appear once; the ten largest clones hold 0.082%. Sequenced input: CD4+ T cells from PBMCs. These receptor sequences come from a human donor with multiple sclerosis.

The V and J genes are TRBV14 and TRBJ2-7, with D uncertain. Germline CDR1 and CDR2: SGHDN and FVKESK. With 2 bases removed from V and 6 bases from J, the gap between germline ends came to 17 bases. The CDR3 sequence is 15 residues long. The CDR3 DNA follows: TGTGCCAGCAGCCAACTTTCGGCGACCCCCTCCGAGCAGTACTTC. Protein sequence: CASSQLSATPSEQYF.

The chain has TRBV9 and TRBJ2-5, with 15 nucleotides matching TRBD2. Per the germline V gene, CDR1 is SGDLS and CDR2 is YYNGEE. Unmatched junction bases numbered 4, after V lost 2 bases and J lost 5 bases. The CDR3 runs 16 residues. This CDR3 reads CASSVGTSGGYETQYF. The CDR3 nucleotides read TGTGCCAGCAGCGTGGGGACTAGCGGGGGGTACGAGACCCAGTACTTC.

J is TRBJ2-6 and V is TRBV5-1, with 7 nucleotides matching TRBD1. Trimming took 0 bases from V and 0 from J; bases not matched to a gene: 3. The germline V gene has CDR1 SGHRS and CDR2 YFSETQ. The CDR3 covers 17 residues. The DNA for the CDR3 is TGCGCCAGCAGCTTGGGGGACAGAGGCTCTGGGGCCAACGTCCTGACTTTC. It yields the protein CASSLGDRGSGANVLTF.

V is TRBV20-1 and J is TRBJ1-1; no definite D call. The CDR3 length is 13 residues. The V end lost 7 bases, the J end lost 3 bases, and 15 bases lay between the germline ends. From germline, CDR1 is DFQATT and CDR2 SNEGSKA (reference sequence). CDR3 loop: CSVLREGHTEAFF. CDR3 sequence (DNA): TGCAGTGTCCTCCGGGAGGGTCACACTGAAGCTTTCTTT.

The chain links TRBV6-6 to TRBJ2-2; either TRBD1 or TRBD2 may fit D (6 bases each). The germline V gene has CDR1 MNHNY and CDR2 SVGAGI (reference sequence). CDR3 length: 16 amino acids. Trimming removed 6 bases at V and 2 bases at J, with 16 bases between. The CDR3 here is CASRVQGTVNTGELFF. CDR3 DNA: TGTGCCAGCAGAGTGCAGGGGACTGTCAACACCGGGGAGCTGTTTTTT.

The chain recombines TRBV20-1 with TRBJ1-2, with a weak D call TRBD1 (5 bases). The CDR3 contains 14 residues. Deletions cut 2 bases from V and 7 bases from J, with 17 bases between. Germline V lookup: CDR1 DFQATT, CDR2 SNEGSKA (reference sequence). Here the CDR3 DNA reads TGCAGTGCTAGACTCGAAACAGGAGCGGCTGGCTACACCTTC. Encoded protein: CSARLETGAAGYTF.

J is TRBJ2-7 and V is TRBV29-1, with a weak D call TRBD1 (5 bases). The CDR3 consists of 12 residues. Germline CDR1 reads SQVTM; CDR2 reads ANQGSEA. Trimming took 5 bases from V and 1 from J, leaving 9 bases between them. CDR3 in DNA: TGCAGCGTTTCCCCAGGGTCCTACGAGCAGTACTTC. It translates to CSVSPGSYEQYF.

The CDR3 loop is CASGLVGDSYEQYV. CDR3 DNA sequence: TGTGCTAGTGGTTTGGTCGGGGACTCCTACGAGCAGTACGTC. The chain uses TRBV12-5 and TRBJ2-7; a possible D gene is TRBD2 (5 bases). The V end lost 0 bases, the J end lost 0 bases, and 6 bases lay between the germline ends. Looked up from germline, CDR1 is LGHNT and CDR2 is FRNRAP. The CDR3 contains 14 residues.

The V and J genes are TRBV7-2 and TRBJ2-2; no clear D gene. Per the germline V gene, CDR1 is SGHTA and CDR2 is FQGNSA. The CDR3 has 14 residues. Trimming stripped 5 bases from V and 4 bases from J, with 11 bases between. The CDR3 region has the DNA TGTGCCAGCAGCCGAAGGGTATCCACCGGGGAGCTGTTTTTT. Translation gives CASSRRVSTGELFF.

V gene TRBV3-1 combines with J gene TRBJ2-1; D is unclear. The germline V gene encodes CDR1 LGHDT and CDR2 YNNKEL (reference sequence). Trimming took 1 base from V and 10 from J, leaving 11 bases between them. The length of the CDR3 is 13 residues. This CDR3 is CASSQGFSGEQFF. The DNA for the CDR3 is TGTGCCAGCAGCCAAGGTTTTAGTGGCGAGCAGTTCTTC.

This chain uses TRBV12-3 or TRBV12-4 with TRBJ2-5, with unresolved D. The germline V and J ends were trimmed by 7 bases and 3 bases, with 9 bases remaining between them. The CDR3 length is 12 residues. The CDR3 is CASNEEEETQYF. The CDR3 DNA reads as TGTGCCAGCAACGAAGAGGAAGAGACCCAGTACTTC.

The genes are TRBV9 and TRBJ2-3; 8 bases align to TRBD2. The CDR3 runs 15 residues. The J segment lost 0 bases and the V segment lost 3 bases, leaving 3 bases of the junction unmatched. Germline loops: CDR1 SGDLS, CDR2 YYNGEE. CDR3 in amino acids: CASSASGGSTDTQYF. CDR3 DNA sequence: TGTGCCAGCAGCGCGAGCGGGGGCAGCACAGATACGCAGTATTTT.

The V gene is TRBV3-1, the J gene TRBJ1-2; 7 nucleotides agree with TRBD1. Germline V gene lookup returns CDR1 LGHDT and CDR2 YNNKEL (reference sequence). The CDR3 loop spans 14 amino acids. V lost 6 bases to trimming and J lost 5 bases; unmatched junction nucleotides: 9. The CDR3 region is CASSPSSGQYGYTF. The DNA for the CDR3 is TGTGCCAGCAGTCCATCTTCGGGACAGTATGGCTACACCTTC. Supplemented by reference TRBV3-1 and TRBJ1-2, the full variable domain reads DTAVSQTPKYLVTQMGNDKSIKCEQNLGHDTMYWYKQDSKKFLKIMFSYNNKELIINETVPNRFSPKSPDKAHLNLHINSLELGDSAVYFCASSPSSGQYGYTFGSGTRLTVV.

The rearrangement links TRBV6-1 to TRBJ2-1, with TRBD2 matching 7 bases. V trimming: 7 bases; J trimming: 3 bases; junction bases outside the gene matches: 6. Germline assignment: CDR1 MNHNS and CDR2 SASEGT. The CDR3 runs 14 residues. CDR3 bases: TGTGCCAGCAAGGAGCGGGACGGCTACAATGAGCAGTTCTTC. Translation: CASKERDGYNEQFF.

The chain has TRBV20-1 and TRBJ1-1; 8 bases match TRBD1. The J segment lost 0 bases and the V segment lost 5 bases, leaving 5 bases of the junction unmatched. Germline CDR1 is DFQATT and CDR2 is SNEGSKA (reference sequence). This CDR3 contains 14 residues. CDR3 sequence (DNA): TGCAGTGCTTTGGCAGGGGGCGTGAACACTGAAGCTTTCTTT. Translated, it gives CSALAGGVNTEAFF.